The clone carrying this T cell receptor beta chain was detected once. The sample comes from a study of cytomegalovirus exposure and HLA in healthy donors. With 60 Vbeta and 13 Jbeta primers, the PCR was carried out. Here immunoSEQ multiplex PCR was the method, and the copy in TCRdb shows in-frame clones only, minus some. The sample consists of about 190,000 clones, approximately 75% of them appearing once. V shed 1 base, J shed 6 bases, and the junction held 6 bases outside the gene matches. This CDR3 has 15 amino acids. Sample: PBMCs. The clonotype was recovered from a man aged 25 to 40 in good health and CMV-seropositive. V and J are TRBV23-1 and TRBJ2-4; 7 positions match TRBD1. TRBV23-1 is known as an ORF, though its function is uncertain. In DNA form, the CDR3 reads TGCGCCAGCAGTCAATTGCAGGGACAGACAAACATTCAGTACTTC. The encoded protein is CASSQLQGQTNIQYF.